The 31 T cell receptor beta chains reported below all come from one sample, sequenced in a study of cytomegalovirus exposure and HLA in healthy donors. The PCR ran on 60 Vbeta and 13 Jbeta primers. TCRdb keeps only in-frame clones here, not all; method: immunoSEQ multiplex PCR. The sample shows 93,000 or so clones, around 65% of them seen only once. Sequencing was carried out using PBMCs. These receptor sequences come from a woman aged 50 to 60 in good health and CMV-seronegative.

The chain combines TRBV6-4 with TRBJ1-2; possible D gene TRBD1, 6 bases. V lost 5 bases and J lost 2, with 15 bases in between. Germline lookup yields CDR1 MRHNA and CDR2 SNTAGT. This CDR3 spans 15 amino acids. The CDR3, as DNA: TGTGCCAGCAGTCGCGAAGGGCAGGGGAACTATGGCTACACCTTC. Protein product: CASSREGQGNYGYTF.

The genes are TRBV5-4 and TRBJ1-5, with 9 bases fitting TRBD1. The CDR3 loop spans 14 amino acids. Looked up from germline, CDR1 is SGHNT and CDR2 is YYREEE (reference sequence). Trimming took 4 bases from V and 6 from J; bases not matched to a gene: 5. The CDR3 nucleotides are TGTGCCAGCAGCCCGGACAGGGGAGGTCAGCCCCAGCATTTT. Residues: CASSPDRGGQPQHF. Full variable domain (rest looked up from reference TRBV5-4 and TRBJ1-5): ETGVTQSPTHLIKTRGQQVTLRCSSQSGHNTVSWYQQALGQGPQFIFQYYREEENGRGNFPPRFSGLQFPNYSSELNVNALELDDSALYLCASSPDRGGQPQHFGDGTRLSIL.

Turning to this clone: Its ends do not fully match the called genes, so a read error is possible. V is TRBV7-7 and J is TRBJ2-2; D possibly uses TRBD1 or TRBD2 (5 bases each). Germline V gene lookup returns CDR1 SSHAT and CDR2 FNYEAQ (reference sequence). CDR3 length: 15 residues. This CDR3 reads CASSLEGLSTGELFF. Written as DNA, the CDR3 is TGTGCTAGCAGCTTAGAGGGGCTAAGCACCGGGGAGCTGTTTTTT.

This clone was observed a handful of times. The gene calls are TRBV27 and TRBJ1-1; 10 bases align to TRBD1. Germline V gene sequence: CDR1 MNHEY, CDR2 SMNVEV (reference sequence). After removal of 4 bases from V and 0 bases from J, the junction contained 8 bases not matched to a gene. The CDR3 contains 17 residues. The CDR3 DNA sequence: TGTGCCAGCAGTTATATGCGACAGGGGGCTATGAACACTGAAGCTTTCTTT. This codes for CASSYMRQGAMNTEAFF.

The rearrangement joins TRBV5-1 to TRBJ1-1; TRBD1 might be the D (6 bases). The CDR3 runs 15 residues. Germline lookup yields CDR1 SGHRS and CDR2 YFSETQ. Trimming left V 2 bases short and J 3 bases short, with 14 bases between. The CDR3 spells CASSLQGSGDTEAFF. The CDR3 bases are TGCGCCAGCAGCTTACAGGGTTCCGGGGACACTGAAGCTTTCTTT.

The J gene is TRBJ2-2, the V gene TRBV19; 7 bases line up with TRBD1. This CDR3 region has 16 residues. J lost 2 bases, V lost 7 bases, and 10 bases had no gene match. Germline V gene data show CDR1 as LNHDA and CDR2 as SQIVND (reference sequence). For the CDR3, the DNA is TGTGCCAGTAATAAGTTTGGGACAGCCAACACCGGGGAGCTGTTTTTT. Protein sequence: CASNKFGTANTGELFF.

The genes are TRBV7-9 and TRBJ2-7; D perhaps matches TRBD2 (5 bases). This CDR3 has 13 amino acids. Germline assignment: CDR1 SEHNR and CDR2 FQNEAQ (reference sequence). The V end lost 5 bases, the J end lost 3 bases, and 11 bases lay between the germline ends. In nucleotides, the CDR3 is TGTGCCAGCAGCCCCCGGGAACGCTACGAGCAGTACTTC. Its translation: CASSPRERYEQYF.

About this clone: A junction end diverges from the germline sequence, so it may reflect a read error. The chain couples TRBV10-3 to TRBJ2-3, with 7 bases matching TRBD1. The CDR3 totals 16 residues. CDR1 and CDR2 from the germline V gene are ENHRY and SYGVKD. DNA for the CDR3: TGTGTCATCAGCGATATCAGGGGGAGAGGGGCAGATACGCAGTATTTT. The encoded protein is CVISDIRGRGADTQYF.

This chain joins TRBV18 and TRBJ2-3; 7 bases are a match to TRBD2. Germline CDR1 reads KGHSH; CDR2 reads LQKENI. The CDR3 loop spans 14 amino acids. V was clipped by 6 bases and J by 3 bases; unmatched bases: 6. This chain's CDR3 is CASSKTSLTDTQYF. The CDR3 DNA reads TGTGCCAGCTCTAAGACTAGCCTGACAGATACGCAGTATTTT. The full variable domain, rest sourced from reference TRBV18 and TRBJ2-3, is NAGVMQNPRHLVRRRGQEARLRCSPMKGHSHVYWYRQLPEEGLKFMVYLQKENIIDESGMPKERFSAEFPKEGPSILRIQQVVRGDSAAYFCASSKTSLTDTQYFGPGTRLTVL.

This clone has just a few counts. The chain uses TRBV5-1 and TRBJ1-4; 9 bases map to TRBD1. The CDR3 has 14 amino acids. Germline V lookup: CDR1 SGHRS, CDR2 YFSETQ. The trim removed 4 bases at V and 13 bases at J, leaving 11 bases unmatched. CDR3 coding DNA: TGCGCCAGCAGCCTTACAGGGGGCCCTAGGAGACTGTTTTTT. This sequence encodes CASSLTGGPRRLFF. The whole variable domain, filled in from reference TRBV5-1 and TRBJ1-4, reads KAGVTQTPRYLIKTRGQQVTLSCSPISGHRSVSWYQQTPGQGLQFLFEYFSETQRNKGNFPGRFSGRQFSNSRSEMNVSTLELGDSALYLCASSLTGGPRRLFFGSGTQLSVL.

In DNA form, the CDR3 reads TGTGCCAGCAGCTCAGAATCCGGGGTCTCACCCCTCCACTTT. Protein: CASSSESGVSPLHF. The chain employs TRBV7-2 and TRBJ1-6; D gene uncertain. CDR1 and CDR2 (germline): SGHTA, FQGNSA. The CDR3 contains 14 residues. The V end was cut by 4 bases, the J end by 10 bases, with 14 bases between.

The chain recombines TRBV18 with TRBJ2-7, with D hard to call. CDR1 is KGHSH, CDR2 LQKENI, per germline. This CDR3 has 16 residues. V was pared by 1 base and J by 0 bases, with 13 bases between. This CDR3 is CASSPRYGLSSYEQYF. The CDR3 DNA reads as TGTGCCAGCTCACCACGATACGGGTTGAGCTCCTACGAGCAGTACTTC. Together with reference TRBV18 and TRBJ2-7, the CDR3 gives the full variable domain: NAGVMQNPRHLVRRRGQEARLRCSPMKGHSHVYWYRQLPEEGLKFMVYLQKENIIDESGMPKERFSAEFPKEGPSILRIQQVVRGDSAAYFCASSPRYGLSSYEQYFGPGTRLTVT.

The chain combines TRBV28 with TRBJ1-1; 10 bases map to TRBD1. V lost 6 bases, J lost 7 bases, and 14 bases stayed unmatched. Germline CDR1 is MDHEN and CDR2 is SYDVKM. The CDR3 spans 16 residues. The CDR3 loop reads CASSSLGQGGLGEAFF. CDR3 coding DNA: TGTGCCAGCAGCTCCCTCGGACAGGGGGGTCTGGGTGAAGCTTTCTTT.

CDR3 in amino acids: CASSPGLESYTF. The CDR3 DNA reads as TGCGCCAGCAGCCCGGGACTCGAAAGCTACACCTTC. The chain employs TRBV5-1 and TRBJ1-2, with D possibly TRBD1 on 5 matching bases. Trimming took off 4 bases at V and 9 bases at J, with 13 bases between the two ends. The CDR3 is made up of 12 amino acids. Germline V gene lookup returns CDR1 SGHRS and CDR2 YFSETQ.

The CDR3 here is CASSYNRDRQETQYF. The DNA of the CDR3 is TGTGCCAGCAGTTATAACCGGGACAGGCAAGAGACCCAGTACTTC. The chain has TRBV6-5 and TRBJ2-5, with 8 bases lining up with TRBD1. Germline CDR1 MNHEY, CDR2 SVGAGI. V lost 3 bases to trimming and J lost 2 bases; unmatched junction nucleotides: 5. The CDR3 sequence is 15 residues long.

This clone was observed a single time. The CDR3: CASSPGTNSGNTIYF. The CDR3 DNA sequence: TGCGCCAGCAGCCCAGGGACAAACTCTGGAAACACCATATATTTT. The chain is built from TRBV5-1 and TRBJ1-3; perhaps TRBD1 as D (6 bases). The length of the CDR3 is 15 residues. Germline V gene lookup returns CDR1 SGHRS and CDR2 YFSETQ. V lost 4 bases to trimming and J lost 0 bases, with 11 bases between them.

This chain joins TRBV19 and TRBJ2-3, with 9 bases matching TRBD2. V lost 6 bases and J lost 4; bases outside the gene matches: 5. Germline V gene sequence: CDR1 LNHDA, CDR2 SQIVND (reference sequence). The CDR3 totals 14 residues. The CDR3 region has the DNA TGTGCCAGTAGCAATAGCGGGAGCTCAGATACGCAGTATTTT. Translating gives CASSNSGSSDTQYF.

This CDR3 reads CAINDRGGNTEAFF. In nucleotides, the CDR3 is TGTGCCATCAACGACAGGGGTGGGAACACTGAAGCTTTCTTT. The chain combines TRBV10-3 with TRBJ1-1; TRBD1 agrees at 8 bases. Germline V lookup: CDR1 ENHRY, CDR2 SYGVKD. Losses at the gene ends were 7 bases for V and 1 base for J; bases not matched to a gene: 5. The CDR3 is made up of 14 amino acids.

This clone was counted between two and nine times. The CDR3 reads CASSPGTRQGGFQETQYF. The CDR3 bases are TGTGCCAGTTCCCCCGGGACACGGCAAGGGGGTTTCCAAGAGACCCAGTACTTC. The V and J genes are TRBV19 and TRBJ2-5; maybe TRBD1 (6 bases). The CDR3 sequence is 18 residues long. Deletions cut 8 bases from V and 1 base from J, with 26 bases between. CDR1 and CDR2 (germline): LNHDA, SQIVND (reference sequence).

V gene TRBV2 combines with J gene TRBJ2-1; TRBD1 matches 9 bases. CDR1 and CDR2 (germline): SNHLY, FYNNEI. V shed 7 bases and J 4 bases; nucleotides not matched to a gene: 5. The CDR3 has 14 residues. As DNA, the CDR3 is TGTGCCAGCATACGGGACAGGGAATACAATGAGCAGTTCTTC. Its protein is CASIRDREYNEQFF.

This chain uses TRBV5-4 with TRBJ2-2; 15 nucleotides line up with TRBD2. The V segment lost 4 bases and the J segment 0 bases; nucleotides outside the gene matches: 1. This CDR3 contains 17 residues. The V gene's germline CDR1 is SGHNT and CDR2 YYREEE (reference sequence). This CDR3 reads CASSRTSGRANTGELFF. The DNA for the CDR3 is TGTGCCAGCAGCCGGACTAGCGGGAGGGCGAACACCGGGGAGCTGTTTTTT.

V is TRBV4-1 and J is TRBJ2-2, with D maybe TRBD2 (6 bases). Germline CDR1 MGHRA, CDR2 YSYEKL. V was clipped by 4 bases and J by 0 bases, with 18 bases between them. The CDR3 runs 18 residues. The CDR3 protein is CASSPRTRLVSNTGELFF. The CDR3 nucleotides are TGCGCCAGCAGCCCCCGAACCCGACTAGTATCGAACACCGGGGAGCTGTTTTTT.

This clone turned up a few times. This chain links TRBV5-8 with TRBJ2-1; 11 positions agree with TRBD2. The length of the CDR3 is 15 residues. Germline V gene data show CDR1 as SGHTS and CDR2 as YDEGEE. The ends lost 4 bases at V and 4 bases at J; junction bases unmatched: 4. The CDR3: CASSEGTSGYNEQFF. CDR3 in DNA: TGTGCCAGCAGCGAAGGGACTAGCGGATACAATGAGCAGTTCTTC.

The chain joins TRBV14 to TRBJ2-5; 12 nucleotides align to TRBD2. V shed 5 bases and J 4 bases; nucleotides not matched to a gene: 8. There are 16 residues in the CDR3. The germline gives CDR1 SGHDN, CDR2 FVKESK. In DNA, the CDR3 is TGTGCCAGCAGCAAGTTGCTACTAGCGGGAGGAGAGACCCAGTACTTC. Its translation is CASSKLLLAGGETQYF.

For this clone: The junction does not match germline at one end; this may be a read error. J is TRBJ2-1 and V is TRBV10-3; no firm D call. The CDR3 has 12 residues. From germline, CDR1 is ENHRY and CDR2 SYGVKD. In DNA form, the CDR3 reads TGTGCCATCAGTGAGTCGATACCTGAGCGGTTCTTC. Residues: CAISESIPERFF.

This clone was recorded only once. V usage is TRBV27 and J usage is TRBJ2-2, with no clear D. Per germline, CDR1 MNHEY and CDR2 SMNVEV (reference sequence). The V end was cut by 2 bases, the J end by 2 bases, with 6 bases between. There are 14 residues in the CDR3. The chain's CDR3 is CASSLGRNTGELFF. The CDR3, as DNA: TGTGCCAGCAGTTTAGGCCGCAACACCGGGGAGCTGTTTTTT.

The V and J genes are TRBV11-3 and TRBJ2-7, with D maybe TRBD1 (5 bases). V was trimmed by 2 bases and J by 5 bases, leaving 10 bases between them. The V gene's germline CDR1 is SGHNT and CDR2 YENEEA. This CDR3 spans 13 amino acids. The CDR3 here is CASSLIIQDEQYF. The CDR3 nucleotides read TGTGCCAGCAGCTTAATCATACAGGACGAGCAGTACTTC.

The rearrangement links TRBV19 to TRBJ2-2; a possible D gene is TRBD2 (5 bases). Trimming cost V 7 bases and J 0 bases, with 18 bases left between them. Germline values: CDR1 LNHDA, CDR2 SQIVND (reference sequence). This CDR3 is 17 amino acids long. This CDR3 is CASTSPGEITNTGELFF. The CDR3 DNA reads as TGTGCCAGTACCAGCCCCGGGGAGATTACGAACACCGGGGAGCTGTTTTTT. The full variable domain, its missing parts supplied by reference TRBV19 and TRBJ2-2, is DGGITQSPKYLFRKEGQNVTLSCEQNLNHDAMYWYRQDPGQGLRLIYYSQIVNDFQKGDIAEGYSVSREKKESFPLTVTSAQKNPTAFYLCASTSPGEITNTGELFFGEGSRLTVL.

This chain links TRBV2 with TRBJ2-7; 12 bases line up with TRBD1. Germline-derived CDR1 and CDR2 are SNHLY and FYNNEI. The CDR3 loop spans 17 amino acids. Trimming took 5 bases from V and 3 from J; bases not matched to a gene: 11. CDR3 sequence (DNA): TGTGCCAGCAGTAAGAGGGGACAGGGGGCCCCGAGCTACGAGCAGTACTTC. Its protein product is CASSKRGQGAPSYEQYF.

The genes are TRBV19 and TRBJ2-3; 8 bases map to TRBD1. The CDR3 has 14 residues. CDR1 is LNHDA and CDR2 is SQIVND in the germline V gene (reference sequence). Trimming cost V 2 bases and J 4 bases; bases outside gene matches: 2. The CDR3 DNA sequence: TGTGCCAGTAGTATACAGGGGGCGTCAGATACGCAGTATTTT. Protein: CASSIQGASDTQYF.

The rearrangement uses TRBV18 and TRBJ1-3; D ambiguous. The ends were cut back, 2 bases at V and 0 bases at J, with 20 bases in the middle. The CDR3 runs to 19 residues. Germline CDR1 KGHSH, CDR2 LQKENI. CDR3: CASSPSQASRIISGNTIYF. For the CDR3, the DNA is TGTGCCAGCTCACCATCGCAGGCGTCCCGTATAATCTCTGGAAACACCATATATTTT.